The 10 T cell receptor beta chains listed next were all sequenced from one sample in a study of blood T cell repertoires in COVID-19 (dated by TCRdb to 2018 to 2021). The method was the immunoSEQ multiplex PCR assay. TCRdb carries this immuneACCESS record with in-frame sequences only. Its versions omit some clonotypes, under half of them owing to an unresolved V gene in the studies checked, with the rest unexplained. This sample has 120,000 to 150,000 clones in its table, and around 87% of those were observed once. The leading ten clones occupy more than 5% of the sample. Input material: peripheral blood. The receptors shown here come from a human donor in a cohort sampled during active COVID-19.

The rearrangement links TRBV4-1 to TRBJ1-6; D not certain. This CDR3 is built from 15 residues. The germline CDR1 and CDR2 sequences are MGHRA and YSYEKL. V shed 0 bases and J shed 7 bases, with 10 bases lying between them. As DNA, the CDR3 is TGCGCCAGCAGCCAAGAAGGGCGGGGAAATTCACCCCTCCACTTT. It specifies CASSQEGRGNSPLHF.

The chain joins TRBV7-3 to TRBJ2-2, with D possibly TRBD1 on 5 matching bases. The CDR3 loop spans 15 amino acids. Trimming stripped 0 bases from V and 6 bases from J, with 11 bases between. The germline V gene has CDR1 SGHTA and CDR2 FQGTGA. CDR3 bases: TGTGCCAGCAGCTTAACTCAAGGGGTGGCCGGGGAGCTGTTTTTT. Translated: CASSLTQGVAGELFF.

CDR3 loop: CASSQAGQIINYGYTF. DNA of the CDR3: TGCGCCAGCAGCCAAGCGGGACAGATTATTAACTATGGCTACACCTTC. The chain has TRBV4-1 and TRBJ1-2; 7 bases are shared with TRBD1. This CDR3 has 16 amino acids. Losses at the gene ends were 1 base for V and 1 base for J; bases not matched to a gene: 6. The germline V gene encodes CDR1 MGHRA and CDR2 YSYEKL.

This clone has a single count. The chain joins TRBV2 to TRBJ2-3, with a possible D match to TRBD1 (6 bases). CDR3 length equals 13 residues. V was shortened by 8 bases and J by 3 bases, with 12 bases between the two germline ends. The germline gives CDR1 SNHLY, CDR2 FYNNEI. CDR3: CASRTDRTDTQYF. CDR3 nucleotides: TGTGCCAGCCGGACAGATAGAACAGATACGCAGTATTTT.

In its sample, this clone was seen once. This chain connects TRBV2 to TRBJ1-2; 10 positions agree with TRBD1. CDR1 and CDR2 (germline): SNHLY, FYNNEI. Germline trimming cut 5 bases from V and 8 bases from J; bases unmatched to any gene: 5. The CDR3 is 13 amino acids. The DNA of the CDR3 is TGTGCCAGCAGTCGGGGACAGGGGAGCGGCTACACCTTC. Protein product: CASSRGQGSGYTF.

Comment on this clone: One end of the junction does not line up with germline, which may come from a read error. The chain has TRBV28 and TRBJ2-4, with TRBD1 identical over 11 bases. The CDR3 sequence is 13 residues long. CDR1 is MDHEN and CDR2 is SYDVKM in the germline V gene. CDR3 sequence: CASSLLRTGGRGF. The CDR3, as DNA: TGTGCCAGCAGTTTACTGAGGACAGGGGGCCGGGGCTTC.

J is TRBJ2-7 and V is TRBV27, with 11 bases lining up with TRBD2. Unmatched junction bases numbered 4, after V lost 4 bases and J lost 2 bases. The CDR3 runs 15 residues. Germline V gives CDR1 MNHEY, CDR2 SMNVEV (reference sequence). The CDR3 region is CASSSGTSGPYEQYF. The CDR3 nucleotides read TGTGCCAGCAGTTCCGGGACTAGCGGACCCTACGAGCAGTACTTC.

This clone was picked up a small number of times. The chain recombines TRBV28 with TRBJ1-1, with no clear D. The CDR3 spans 15 residues. The V and J ends lost 4 bases and 1 base respectively, with 13 bases between them. CDR1 MDHEN and CDR2 SYDVKM come from the germline V gene. The CDR3 DNA reads as TGTGCCAGCAGTTCTCCCTCCTACTGGAACACTGAAGCTTTCTTT. Its protein product is CASSSPSYWNTEAFF.

J is TRBJ2-7 and V is TRBV5-6, with 7 bases identical to TRBD2. Germline V gene sequence: CDR1 SGHDT, CDR2 YYEEEE. After removal of 3 bases from V and 3 bases from J, the junction contained 9 bases not matched to a gene. The CDR3 consists of 15 residues. The DNA of the CDR3 is TGTGCCAGCAGCTCGGAGGCTAGCGGCAACTACGAGCAGTACTTC. Amino acids: CASSSEASGNYEQYF.

The V gene is TRBV4-1, the J gene TRBJ2-7, with 9 bases fitting TRBD2. V lost 1 base and J lost 6; bases outside the gene matches: 7. The CDR3 covers 15 residues. CDR1 is MGHRA and CDR2 is YSYEKL in the germline V gene. CDR3 protein: CASSQGLAGDGEQYF. The CDR3, as DNA: TGCGCCAGCAGCCAAGGATTAGCGGGAGATGGCGAGCAGTACTTC.